One and the same sample provided the 21 T cell receptor beta chains below, sequenced in a study of beta chain features in type 1 diabetes (dated by TCRdb to between 2018 and 2020). Preparation of the library involved the immunoSEQ multiplex PCR assay. The High Capacity cDNA Reverse Transcription Kit was used to reverse transcribe all of the isolated RNA, meaning that expressed TCRB transcripts were what got sequenced. The table was pulled from immuneACCESS by TCRdb, which kept in-frame rearrangements only. Such tables lose some clones; where checked, under half of the loss comes from unresolved V genes, and the rest has no known cause. The sample table records over 700,000 clones; 15% to 20% of these occur just once. 0.02% to 0.03% of the sample comes from the top ten. Sequenced: naive CD4+ T cells from blood. The cell subset or site label for this specimen denotes: true naive CD4+ T cells. Receptor source: a young woman in good health.

The rearrangement links TRBV7-6 to TRBJ2-2, with 10 bases fitting TRBD1. From germline, CDR1 is SGHVS and CDR2 FNYEAQ. This CDR3 has 14 residues. V lost 5 bases to trimming and J lost 6 bases; unmatched junction nucleotides: 3. CDR3 protein: CASSPGQGAGELFF. For the CDR3, the DNA is TGTGCCAGCAGCCCCGGACAGGGGGCCGGGGAGCTGTTTTTT.

This clone appeared a few times. This rearrangement joins TRBV5-6 to TRBJ2-7; a weak D match, TRBD2 (5 bases). V dropped 3 bases and J dropped 0 bases, with 10 bases sitting between them. Germline V gene sequence: CDR1 SGHDT, CDR2 YYEEEE. The CDR3 consists of 14 residues. Here the CDR3 reads CASSWTGSSYEQYF. CDR3 nucleotides: TGTGCCAGCAGCTGGACTGGAAGCTCCTACGAGCAGTACTTC.

The gene calls are TRBV9 and TRBJ2-7; D gene uncertain. V lost 0 bases and J 0 bases, leaving 10 bases between the germline ends. Germline CDR1 SGDLS, CDR2 YYNGEE. The CDR3 sequence is 15 residues long. CDR3 protein: CASSVDIDFSYEQYF. Written as DNA, the CDR3 is TGTGCCAGCAGCGTAGACATAGACTTCTCCTACGAGCAGTACTTC.

This clone came up a few times. The chain couples TRBV4-2 to TRBJ1-1; unclear D gene. The CDR3 runs 14 residues. V dropped 3 bases and J dropped 4 bases, with 12 bases sitting between them. CDR1 LGHNA and CDR2 YNFKEQ come from the germline V gene. The CDR3 protein is CASSQGSGVTEAFF. Written as DNA, the CDR3 is TGTGCCAGCAGCCAGGGCAGCGGGGTCACTGAAGCTTTCTTT.

In this sample, this clone turned up a few times. V and J are TRBV4-3 and TRBJ2-2; D remains ambiguous. The germline V and J ends were trimmed by 1 base and 2 bases, with 5 bases remaining between them. Per the germline V gene, CDR1 is LGHNA and CDR2 is YSLEER. The CDR3 is made up of 14 amino acids. The CDR3 is CASSQGTNTGELFF. The CDR3 DNA is TGCGCCAGCAGCCAAGGAACTAACACCGGGGAGCTGTTTTTT.

This clone was counted between two and nine times. V usage is TRBV28 and J usage is TRBJ1-5; a weak D match, TRBD1 (5 bases). CDR3 size: 12 residues. The V gene lost 5 bases and the J gene lost 6 bases, with 8 bases spanning the gap. Germline V gene sequence: CDR1 MDHEN, CDR2 SYDVKM. CDR3 loop: CASSTRAQPQHF. Written as DNA, the CDR3 is TGTGCCAGCAGTACCAGGGCTCAGCCCCAGCATTTT.

The chain recombines TRBV29-1 with TRBJ2-3; the match to TRBD2 covers 9 bases. The ends lost 7 bases at V and 1 base at J; junction bases unmatched: 6. Germline assignment: CDR1 SQVTM and CDR2 ANQGSEA. This CDR3 is built from 14 residues. The CDR3 coding sequence is TGCAGCGCAATCCCTAGCGGGGGCACAGATACGCAGTATTTT. Its protein product is CSAIPSGGTDTQYF.

This clone was counted only a few times. The chain has TRBV18 and TRBJ2-1; D is unclear. The CDR3 is 14 residues long. Trimming removed 4 bases from V and 0 bases from J, with 7 bases in between. Germline V CDR1 and CDR2: KGHSH, LQKENI. DNA of the CDR3: TGTGCCAGCTCACTTTCAGTCTCCTACAATGAGCAGTTCTTC. This codes for CASSLSVSYNEQFF.

The chain carries TRBV5-4 and TRBJ2-3, with D perhaps being TRBD1 or TRBD2 (5 bases each). CDR3 length: 15 residues. V was cut by 4 bases and J by 2 bases, with 14 bases left in between. In germline, CDR1 is SGHNT, CDR2 YYREEE (reference sequence). As DNA, the CDR3 is TGTGCCAGCAGCCTAACCCGGGGCAACACAGATACGCAGTATTTT. Translation: CASSLTRGNTDTQYF.

This clone has only one observation. The rearrangement links TRBV18 to TRBJ2-2; D possibly corresponds to TRBD2 (6 bases). The CDR3 runs 16 residues. Germline CDR1 reads KGHSH; CDR2 reads LQKENI. Trimming shortened V by 3 bases and J by 1 base, and 12 bases separated the two germline ends. CDR3 sequence reads: CASSPSAGLNTGELFF. For the CDR3, the DNA is TGTGCCAGCTCACCTTCCGCGGGGCTGAACACCGGGGAGCTGTTTTTT.

This clone was seen more than once but under ten times. This chain uses TRBV28 with TRBJ1-2; D is ambiguous. Germline loops: CDR1 MDHEN, CDR2 SYDVKM. Trimming left V 10 bases short and J 0 bases short, with 21 bases between. The CDR3 is 16 amino acids. DNA for the CDR3: TGTGCCACTATGTCCCTGCCAGGACCGTCTAACTATGGCTACACCTTC. Amino acids: CATMSLPGPSNYGYTF.

This clone was seen a handful of times. CDR3 DNA: TGTGCCAGCAGTGCAGACAGGCCTTACTATGGCTACACCTTC. Encoded protein: CASSADRPYYGYTF. The V gene is TRBV28, the J gene TRBJ1-2, with D perhaps matching TRBD1 (6 bases). The CDR3 is 14 residues long. Germline V gives CDR1 MDHEN, CDR2 SYDVKM. V gave up 5 bases and J gave up 3 bases, with 13 bases separating them.

This clone was observed a few times. V usage is TRBV10-1 and J usage is TRBJ2-2, with 10 bases matching TRBD2. The junction had 6 bases not matched to a gene; V was cut back by 2 bases and J by 3 bases. This CDR3 region has 17 residues. Germline-derived CDR1 and CDR2 are WNHNN and SYGVQD (reference sequence). The CDR3 DNA follows: TGCGCCAGCAGTGAGGGTCAACTAGCGGGGTACACCGGGGAGCTGTTTTTT. Protein: CASSEGQLAGYTGELFF.

The gene calls are TRBV6-7 and TRBJ2-7; TRBD1 matches 11 bases. TRBV6-7 is filed as an ORF, its function uncertain. V shed 2 bases, J shed 2 bases, and the junction held 2 bases outside the gene matches. The CDR3 runs 15 residues. For the CDR3, the DNA is TGTGCCAGCAGTTACCCGGGACAGGGGGCCTACGAGCAGTACTTC. Translated: CASSYPGQGAYEQYF.

The table lists this clone with a few counts. Its ends do not fully match the called genes, so a read error is possible. The chain combines TRBV7-2 with TRBJ2-7; D is possibly TRBD1 or TRBD2 (5 bases each). The CDR3 consists of 13 residues. Germline CDR1 reads SGHTA; CDR2 reads FQGNSA. CDR3 region: CASSRSPDGTGSW. The CDR3 DNA reads as TGTGCCAGCAGCCGCTCCCCCGATGGGACGGGATCCTGG.

The V gene is TRBV6-1, the J gene TRBJ1-1, with D perhaps TRBD1 (6 bases). The CDR3 runs to 13 residues. Trimming pared 7 bases from V and 7 bases from J, leaving 16 bases between. Germline V gene data show CDR1 as MNHNS and CDR2 as SASEGT. In DNA, the CDR3 is TGTGCCAGCAATGTACAGGGATTGGATGAAGCTTTCTTT. This translates into CASNVQGLDEAFF.

This rearrangement joins TRBV2 to TRBJ1-2; D may be TRBD1 (6 bases). Germline V gene lookup returns CDR1 SNHLY and CDR2 FYNNEI. The length of the CDR3 is 13 residues. Trimming stripped 3 bases from V and 8 bases from J, with 13 bases between. CDR3 sequence reads: CASSDYRVGGYTF. In DNA, the CDR3 is TGTGCCAGCAGTGACTACAGGGTAGGAGGCTACACCTTC.

The chain links TRBV4-3 to TRBJ1-1, with D maybe TRBD1 (6 bases). The CDR3 spans 18 residues. Germline V gene sequence: CDR1 LGHNA, CDR2 YSLEER. V lost 0 bases to trimming and J lost 3 bases, with 20 bases between them. In DNA form, the CDR3 reads TGCGCCAGCAGCCAAGATCTCGACAGGAGGAAGGGCGACACTGAAGCTTTCTTT. It translates to CASSQDLDRRKGDTEAFF.

DNA of the CDR3: TGTGCCAGCAGCCCCCGTTCGTTGTCGTGGGGCACAGATACGCAGTATTTT. Translation gives CASSPRSLSWGTDTQYF. The rearrangement joins TRBV7-2 to TRBJ2-3, with D uncertain. The CDR3 has 17 residues. Per the germline V gene, CDR1 is SGHTA and CDR2 is FQGNSA. V was cut by 5 bases and J by 1 base, with 19 bases left in between.

V gene TRBV29-1 combines with J gene TRBJ2-3; weak D call: TRBD1 (7 bases). Germline V gives CDR1 SQVTM, CDR2 ANQGSEA. Between the trimmed V and J ends, which lost 1 base and 4 bases, there was a span of 21 bases. The CDR3 totals 17 residues. In nucleotides, the CDR3 is TGCAGCGTTGAAGTCAGACCGTTGCAGGGGGGCCCAGATACGCAGTATTTT. Encoded protein: CSVEVRPLQGGPDTQYF.

This clone was observed a handful of times. This chain connects TRBV28 to TRBJ1-1; tentatively, D is TRBD1 (5 bases). This CDR3 has 15 residues. Trimming pared 7 bases from V and 2 bases from J, leaving 17 bases between. The V gene's germline CDR1 is MDHEN and CDR2 SYDVKM. CDR3 bases: TGTGCCAGCACCTCCCCGGGACTGGGAAACACTGAAGCTTTCTTT. This codes for CASTSPGLGNTEAFF.